Listed below are T cell receptor beta chains from one sample, sequenced in a study of beta chain features in type 1 diabetes. The protocol was immunoSEQ multiplex PCR, while the TCRdb copy is restricted to in-frame clones and leaves out a portion. The table shows about 120,000 clones, with 15% to 20% occurring only once. Sequencing input: central memory CD4+ T cells from blood. These receptors were collected from a man younger than 45 with type 1 diabetes. Each CDR3 is given with its conserved first and last residue. Fields, in order: J gene, V gene, D gene, clone size, CDR3 protein, CDR3 DNA. The D gene is left open where the match is weak. Rows may omit the clone size; those that give it use once, few, many or a size class.

TRBJ2-3	TRBV5-4	-	-	CASSQNRGTDTQYF	TGTGCCAGCAGCCAAAATAGGGGCACAGATACGCAGTATTTT
TRBJ1-6	TRBV19	-	-	CASSIIGNNSPLHF	TGTGCCAGTAGTATTATCGGGAATAATTCACCCCTCCACTTT
TRBJ2-5	TRBV7-2	-	many	CASSFAGAETQYF	TGTGCCAGCAGCTTCGCGGGGGCGGAGACCCAGTACTTC
TRBJ2-7	TRBV7-2	-	-	CASSLAGQIGYEQYF	TGTGCCAGCAGCTTAGCAGGACAGATAGGCTACGAGCAGTACTTC
TRBJ2-2	TRBV9	-	-	CASSVVAFEGELFF	TGTGCCAGCAGCGTAGTGGCCTTCGAGGGGGAGCTGTTTTTT
TRBJ2-5	TRBV5-1	TRBD2	few	CASSWSGGDRGETQYF	TGCGCCAGCAGCTGGAGCGGGGGAGACCGAGGGGAGACCCAGTACTTC
TRBJ2-1	TRBV5-6	TRBD1	-	CASSLLPGQVTEQFF	TGTGCCAGCAGCCTCTTACCGGGACAGGTGACCGAGCAGTTCTTC
TRBJ2-3	TRBV6-1	-	-	CASSSGSHTQYF	TGTGCCAGCAGTTCAGGGTCACATACGCAGTATTTT
TRBJ2-5	TRBV5-1	TRBD1	many	CASSRGTGQETQYF	TGCGCCAGCAGCCGGGGGACAGGGCAAGAGACCCAGTACTTC
TRBJ2-1	TRBV5-6	-	few	CASSLFGSGANEQFF	TGTGCCAGCAGCTTGTTTGGCTCAGGGGCAAATGAGCAGTTCTTC
TRBJ2-5	TRBV11-2	-	-	CASSFHIREPQETQYF	TGTGCCAGCAGCTTCCACATTAGGGAGCCTCAAGAGACCCAGTACTTC
TRBJ2-1	TRBV5-1	-	-	CATSDPNYNEQFF	TGCGCCACCTCGGACCCAAACTACAATGAGCAGTTCTTC
TRBJ2-1	TRBV28	TRBD2	-	CASSLMTSGSYNEQFF	TGTGCCAGCAGTTTAATGACTAGCGGGTCCTACAATGAGCAGTTCTTC
TRBJ2-3	TRBV7-3	TRBD2	-	CASSLASGRDTQYF	TGTGCCAGCAGCTTAGCGAGCGGGAGGGATACGCAGTATTTT
TRBJ2-1	TRBV2	-	-	CASSGGTNTYNEQFF	TGTGCCAGCAGTGGAGGGACAAATACCTACAATGAGCAGTTCTTC
TRBJ2-5	TRBV9	TRBD2	-	CASSPGLAGGLAQYF	TGTGCCAGCAGCCCGGGACTAGCGGGGGGCCTCGCCCAGTACTTC
TRBJ1-2	TRBV30	-	-	CAWTHSAGYTF	TGTGCCTGGACCCACTCAGCTGGCTACACCTTC
TRBJ2-6	TRBV7-8	-	-	CASSLFGHGSGANVLTF	TGTGCCAGCAGCTTATTCGGACATGGCTCTGGGGCCAACGTCCTGACTTTC
TRBJ2-4	TRBV4-2	TRBD1	few	CASSLDRDEDIQYF	TGTGCCAGCAGCCTGGACAGGGACGAGGACATTCAGTACTTC
TRBJ2-5	TRBV30	-	few	CAWGQETQYF	TGTGCCTGGGGGCAAGAGACCCAGTACTTC
TRBJ2-7	TRBV5-4	-	-	CASSLNAYEQYF	TGTGCCAGCAGCTTGAATGCTTACGAGCAGTACTTC
TRBJ2-2	TRBV6-1	TRBD2	-	CASSATSGALNTGELFF	TGTGCCAGCAGTGCTACTAGCGGGGCTTTGAACACCGGGGAGCTGTTTTTT
TRBJ1-3	TRBV2	-	-	CASSERQFSGNTIYF	TGTGCCAGCAGTGAGAGACAGTTCTCTGGAAACACCATATATTTT
TRBJ1-2	TRBV19	TRBD1	-	CASSSDRGQGYGYTF	TGTGCCAGTAGCTCTGACAGGGGCCAAGGCTATGGCTACACCTTC
TRBJ2-4	TRBV5-1	TRBD1	-	CASSGGQGENIQYF	TGCGCCAGCAGCGGAGGACAGGGGGAAAACATTCAGTACTTC
TRBJ2-5	TRBV10-3	TRBD1	-	CAISESFRQGAETQYF	TGTGCCATCAGTGAGTCGTTCCGACAGGGCGCGGAGACCCAGTACTTC
TRBJ1-6	TRBV28	TRBD1	-	CASSSGQGANSPLHF	TGTGCCAGCAGTTCTGGACAGGGGGCAAATTCACCCCTCCACTTT
TRBJ1-1	TRBV2	-	once	CASRRGGTTEAFF	TGTGCCAGCAGGCGGGGGGGAACCACTGAAGCTTTCTTT
TRBJ2-7	TRBV6-5	TRBD1	-	CASSRQTGGKYEQYF	TGCGCCAGCAGTCGCCAGACAGGGGGCAAGTACGAGCAGTACTTC
TRBJ2-2	TRBV15	-	-	CATSREGGDTGELFF	TGTGCCACCAGCAGAGAGGGCGGGGACACCGGGGAGCTGTTTTTT
TRBJ1-6	TRBV27	-	-	CASSLTGFSSPLHF	TGTGCCAGCAGTCTCACAGGGTTTAGCTCACCCCTCCACTTT
TRBJ1-5	TRBV15	-	-	CATSRERQPQHF	TGTGCCACCAGCAGGGAACGTCAGCCCCAGCATTTT
TRBJ2-6	TRBV9	-	once	CASSVVPQGRVGANVLTF	TGTGCCAGCAGCGTAGTCCCCCAGGGTAGGGTCGGGGCCAACGTCCTGACTTTC
TRBJ1-2	TRBV4-3	-	many	CASSHDPGEGYTF	TGCGCCAGCAGCCATGATCCAGGGGAAGGCTACACCTTC
TRBJ2-2	TRBV7-2	-	-	CASSPRETGELFF	TGTGCCAGCAGCCCTCGGGAAACCGGGGAGCTGTTTTTT
TRBJ2-3	TRBV7-9	-	-	CASSVRSWGADTQYF	TGTGCCAGCAGCGTGCGGAGTTGGGGGGCAGATACGCAGTATTTT